The next 30 T cell receptor beta chains were all read from a single sample in a study of CD8 T cells in Susac syndrome. The authors reverse transcribed about 0.45 to 1 ug RNA with random hexamers. MiXCR was run by TCRdb on the immunoSEQ multiplex PCR reads, yielding one entry per CDR3 protein. Of roughly 120,000 distinct CDR3 sequences listed, 90% to 95% are singletons. The sequenced sample was CD8+ T cells from PBMCs. All receptors come from a human donor with multiple sclerosis.

This sequence joins TRBV7-9 and TRBJ1-3; 10 bases fit TRBD1. The CDR3 is 16 amino acids. CDR1 and CDR2 (germline): SEHNR, FQNEAQ (reference sequence). With 5 bases clipped from V and 4 bases from J, the junction kept 8 bases outside the gene matches. The CDR3 DNA is TGTGCCAGCAGCAACCGCGACAGGGGGCGAGGAAACACCATATATTTT. Its translation: CASSNRDRGRGNTIYF.

The rearrangement uses TRBV20-1 and TRBJ2-7; TRBD2 agrees at 8 bases. The CDR3 contains 14 residues. CDR1 is DFQATT and CDR2 is SNEGSKA in the germline V gene (reference sequence). Losses at the gene ends were 7 bases for V and 1 base for J; bases not matched to a gene: 9. This CDR3 is CSGGRAGVSYEQYF. In DNA form, the CDR3 reads TGCAGTGGGGGGCGAGCGGGGGTATCCTACGAGCAGTACTTC.

In DNA form, the CDR3 reads TGCGCCAGCAGCCGTGGACTTCACGCAACTAATGAAAAACTGTTTTTT. This codes for CASSRGLHATNEKLFF. V usage is TRBV4-1 and J usage is TRBJ1-4; D not certain. In germline, CDR1 is MGHRA, CDR2 YSYEKL. Trimming cost V 4 bases and J 0 bases, with 12 bases left between them. The CDR3 has 16 amino acids.

The chain carries TRBV6-5 and TRBJ1-3; TRBD1 matches 8 bases. Per germline, CDR1 MNHEY and CDR2 SVGAGI. The J segment lost 4 bases and the V segment lost 10 bases, leaving 9 bases of the junction unmatched. This CDR3 region has 14 residues. CDR3 residues: CATGIDRGGNTIYF. In DNA, the CDR3 is TGTGCCACCGGGATCGACAGGGGAGGAAACACCATATATTTT.

The V call is TRBV12-3 or TRBV12-4, the J call TRBJ1-1; no definite D call. V shed 6 bases and J shed 4 bases, with 9 bases lying between them. CDR3 length: 12 residues. The CDR3 DNA reads TGTGCCAGCAGCCCGAGTGGCACTGAAGCTTTCTTT. Its translation: CASSPSGTEAFF.

The V call is TRBV9, the J call TRBJ2-7, with TRBD1 as a possible D gene (6 bases). In germline, CDR1 is SGDLS, CDR2 YYNGEE. The V and J ends lost 4 bases and 1 base respectively, with 12 bases between them. The CDR3 totals 14 residues. CDR3 sequence: CASSSTQGSYEQYF. CDR3 in DNA: TGTGCCAGCAGCTCCACTCAGGGGTCCTACGAGCAGTACTTC.

V and J are TRBV27 and TRBJ2-1, with 8 nucleotides matching TRBD1. Germline assignment: CDR1 MNHEY and CDR2 SMNVEV (reference sequence). The CDR3 consists of 13 residues. V was clipped by 4 bases and J by 9 bases; unmatched bases: 5. This CDR3 is CASSWGQAREQFF. The CDR3 bases are TGTGCCAGCAGTTGGGGACAGGCCCGTGAGCAGTTCTTC.

About this clonotype: The CDR3 carries no conserved terminal phenylalanine or tryptophan, so it likely arises from a read error. Because the CDR3's place on the DNA is in doubt, the DNA is left out and the CDR3 is given as listed by TCRdb. V and J are TRBV23-1 and TRBJ2-5; the table's D call, TRBD2, was not checked against the DNA. TRBV23-1 is labeled an ORF, and its function is uncertain. The CDR3 comprises 9 residues, both ends counted. The CDR3 is CAGKQREYV.

Worth noting for this clonotype: A read error is likely, as this CDR3 ends without the conserved phenylalanine or tryptophan. The chain employs TRBV29-1 and TRBJ2-1; tentative D call: TRBD1 (6 bases). V was clipped by 2 bases and J by 6 bases, with 17 bases between them. CDR1 is SQVTM and CDR2 is ANQGSEA in the germline V gene. This CDR3 region has 15 residues. CDR3 residues: CSVETYRDRSNEQFL. Written as DNA, the CDR3 is TGCAGCGTTGAAACATACAGGGATCGTAGCAATGAGCAGTTCCTC.

The chain combines TRBV20-1 with TRBJ2-1; 13 nucleotides line up with TRBD2. Germline assignment: CDR1 DFQATT and CDR2 SNEGSKA (reference sequence). V gave up 5 bases and J gave up 0 bases; unmatched junction bases: 1. The CDR3 length is 15 residues. CDR3 sequence reads: CSAGTSGISYNEQFF. The CDR3 bases are TGCAGTGCTGGGACTAGCGGGATCTCCTACAATGAGCAGTTCTTC.

The chain uses TRBV5-1 and TRBJ2-2; D tentatively fits TRBD1 or TRBD2 (5 bases each). The CDR3 spans 16 residues. The germline gives CDR1 SGHRS, CDR2 YFSETQ. Trimming pared 4 bases from V and 7 bases from J, leaving 20 bases between. DNA of the CDR3: TGCGCCAGCAGCAACCGGGACGCCGAATGGATCGGGGAGCTGTTTTTT. This translates into CASSNRDAEWIGELFF. Full variable domain (remainder filled in from reference TRBV5-1 and TRBJ2-2): KAGVTQTPRYLIKTRGQQVTLSCSPISGHRSVSWYQQTPGQGLQFLFEYFSETQRNKGNFPGRFSGRQFSNSRSEMNVSTLELGDSALYLCASSNRDAEWIGELFFGEGSRLTVL.

The chain joins TRBV12-3 or TRBV12-4 to TRBJ1-1, with 9 nucleotides matching TRBD1. The CDR3 has 14 residues. The V and J ends lost 6 bases and 4 bases, in that order; junction bases with no gene match: 6. CDR3 coding DNA: TGTGCCAGCAGGCTGGGACAGGGCTTCACTGAAGCTTTCTTT. This translates into CASRLGQGFTEAFF.

J is TRBJ2-1 and V is TRBV14, with 9 bases aligning to TRBD1. Germline values: CDR1 SGHDN, CDR2 FVKESK. This CDR3 has 16 residues. Losses at the gene ends were 4 bases for V and 3 bases for J; bases not matched to a gene: 7. CDR3 nucleotides: TGTGCCAGCAGCCTAAAGGGACAGGGTTTCTACAATGAGCAGTTCTTC. This gives the protein CASSLKGQGFYNEQFF.

The genes are TRBV29-1 and TRBJ2-1; tentatively, D is TRBD1 (6 bases). The CDR3 spans 11 residues. Germline CDR1 reads SQVTM; CDR2 reads ANQGSEA. V shed 5 bases and J shed 7 bases, with 9 bases lying between them. Here the CDR3 reads CSVSQGNEQFF. For the CDR3, the DNA is TGCAGCGTTTCACAGGGAAATGAGCAGTTCTTC.

The count of this clonotype is one. The V call is TRBV4-2, the J call TRBJ2-5, with D hard to call. With 1 base removed from V and 4 bases from J, the gap between germline ends came to 7 bases. The CDR3 consists of 13 residues. Germline loops: CDR1 LGHNA, CDR2 YNFKEQ. The CDR3 protein is CASSQVMGETQYF. The DNA for the CDR3 is TGTGCCAGCAGCCAAGTTATGGGAGAGACCCAGTACTTC.

The chain employs TRBV6-4 and TRBJ2-1; D might be TRBD2 (6 bases). In germline, CDR1 is MRHNA, CDR2 SNTAGT. The CDR3 consists of 14 residues. Trimming shortened V by 3 bases and J by 7 bases, and 13 bases separated the two germline ends. The CDR3 nucleotides are TGTGCCAGCAGTGAGGGTCGGGGGAGGAATGAGCAGTTCTTC. This codes for CASSEGRGRNEQFF.

The chain uses TRBV27 and TRBJ2-2; a weak D match, TRBD2 (6 bases). This CDR3 comprises 16 residues. V dropped 7 bases and J dropped 3 bases, with 18 bases sitting between them. Germline values: CDR1 MNHEY, CDR2 SMNVEV (reference sequence). CDR3 protein: CASTGERTGDTGELFF. The CDR3 DNA follows: TGTGCCAGCACGGGCGAGCGAACGGGGGACACCGGGGAGCTGTTTTTT.

CDR3 region: CASRPTGSPNTEAFF. The CDR3, as DNA: TGTGCCAGCAGGCCAACAGGGTCTCCGAACACTGAAGCTTTCTTT. The chain combines TRBV28 with TRBJ1-1; perhaps TRBD1 as D (6 bases). V was shortened by 6 bases and J by 1 base, with 15 bases between the two germline ends. CDR3 length equals 15 residues. CDR1 and CDR2 from the germline V gene are MDHEN and SYDVKM.

This chain links TRBV27 with TRBJ1-5; a weak D match, TRBD1 (5 bases). CDR1 is MNHEY, CDR2 SMNVEV, per germline (reference sequence). The CDR3 is 13 residues long. V dropped 5 bases and J dropped 6 bases, with 11 bases sitting between them. The CDR3 region is CASSDVGGQPQHF. In nucleotides, the CDR3 is TGTGCCAGCAGTGACGTCGGGGGTCAGCCCCAGCATTTT.

This rearrangement joins TRBV9 to TRBJ2-1; TRBD2 matches 8 bases. Trimming at V came to 0 bases and at J to 8 bases, leaving 7 bases not matched to a gene. Germline V gives CDR1 SGDLS, CDR2 YYNGEE. The CDR3 has 15 residues. The CDR3 here is CASSVDGTRSDEQFF. CDR3 bases: TGTGCCAGCAGCGTAGACGGGACTAGGTCCGATGAGCAGTTCTTC. The full variable domain, completed using reference TRBV9 and TRBJ2-1, is DSGVTQTPKHLITATGQRVTLRCSPRSGDLSVYWYQQSLDQGLQFLIQYYNGEERAKGNILERFSAQQFPDLHSELNLSSLELGDSALYFCASSVDGTRSDEQFFGPGTRLTVL.

The chain joins TRBV19 to TRBJ1-2, with a tentative D call TRBD1 (6 bases). V was pared by 5 bases and J by 4 bases, with 11 bases between. The CDR3 is 13 amino acids. The germline V gene has CDR1 LNHDA and CDR2 SQIVND (reference sequence). CDR3 coding DNA: TGTGCCAGTAGTCTGGGGGCGATCTATGGCTACACCTTC. Translating it yields CASSLGAIYGYTF.

This clonotype was seen a single time. V usage is TRBV30 and J usage is TRBJ1-2; possibly TRBD1 for D (6 bases). Looked up from germline, CDR1 is GTSNPN and CDR2 is SVGIG (reference sequence). CDR3 length equals 14 residues. Trimming shortened V by 5 bases and J by 6 bases, and 19 bases separated the two germline ends. The DNA of the CDR3 is TGTGCCTGGGCGGTGGCCTACAGGGCAAATGGCTACACCTTC. Its translation is CAWAVAYRANGYTF.

The count of this clonotype is one. V usage is TRBV5-4 and J usage is TRBJ2-1; D possibly corresponds to TRBD1 (7 bases). Trimming took 6 bases from V and 4 from J, leaving 11 bases between them. Germline V gene data show CDR1 as SGHNT and CDR2 as YYREEE (reference sequence). The CDR3 is 13 amino acids. CDR3 bases: TGTGCCAGCACGTCAGGGGGGTACAATGAGCAGTTCTTC. Translation gives CASTSGGYNEQFF. The full variable domain, its missing parts supplied by reference TRBV5-4 and TRBJ2-1, is ETGVTQSPTHLIKTRGQQVTLRCSSQSGHNTVSWYQQALGQGPQFIFQYYREEENGRGNFPPRFSGLQFPNYSSELNVNALELDDSALYLCASTSGGYNEQFFGPGTRLTVL.

The genes are TRBV4-1 and TRBJ1-1; D is perhaps TRBD1 (5 bases). This CDR3 has 15 residues. Germline CDR1 and CDR2: MGHRA and YSYEKL. Trimming removed 0 bases at V and 1 base at J, with 9 bases between. The CDR3 protein is CASSQEGPPNTEAFF. CDR3 nucleotides: TGCGCCAGCAGCCAAGAGGGGCCACCGAACACTGAAGCTTTCTTT.

The chain couples TRBV4-1 to TRBJ2-1; 9 bases fit TRBD1. The CDR3 loop spans 15 amino acids. The ends lost 5 bases at V and 4 bases at J; junction bases unmatched: 6. The germline V gene has CDR1 MGHRA and CDR2 YSYEKL. This chain's CDR3 is CASSTSGTGYNEQFF. The CDR3 DNA is TGCGCCAGCAGCACTTCCGGGACAGGGTACAATGAGCAGTTCTTC.

This chain connects TRBV9 to TRBJ2-7, with D unresolved. This CDR3 spans 13 amino acids. Germline lookup yields CDR1 SGDLS and CDR2 YYNGEE. The V end was cut by 4 bases, the J end by 7 bases, with 15 bases between. The CDR3 DNA reads TGTGCCAGCAGCTCCGTGCCCGAACGGGAGCAGTACTTC. Translating it yields CASSSVPEREQYF. Full variable domain (remainder filled in from reference TRBV9 and TRBJ2-7): DSGVTQTPKHLITATGQRVTLRCSPRSGDLSVYWYQQSLDQGLQFLIQYYNGEERAKGNILERFSAQQFPDLHSELNLSSLELGDSALYFCASSSVPEREQYFGPGTRLTVT.

The chain couples TRBV21-1 to TRBJ2-7; the table's D call, TRBD2, was not checked against the DNA. TRBV21-1 is a pseudogene segment. The CDR3 runs to 13 residues. The CDR3 coding sequence is TGTGCCAGCAGCAAAGGACTAGACTACGAGCAGTACGTC. It translates to CASSKGLDYEQYV.

The CDR3 protein is CASSPSGAGNTIYF. CDR3 coding DNA: TGTGCCAGCAGCCCCAGCGGGGCTGGAAACACCATATATTTT. The V call is TRBV9, the J call TRBJ1-3; D not resolved. The CDR3 is 14 amino acids. Germline CDR1 and CDR2: SGDLS and YYNGEE. Deletions cut 4 bases from V and 2 bases from J, with 10 bases between. Full variable domain (remainder filled in from reference TRBV9 and TRBJ1-3): DSGVTQTPKHLITATGQRVTLRCSPRSGDLSVYWYQQSLDQGLQFLIQYYNGEERAKGNILERFSAQQFPDLHSELNLSSLELGDSALYFCASSPSGAGNTIYFGEGSWLTVV.

The chain's CDR3 is CASSLRRGTNTGELFF. The CDR3 DNA follows: TGTGCCAGCAGCTTAAGAAGGGGAACGAACACCGGGGAGCTGTTTTTT. The chain carries TRBV7-9 and TRBJ2-2, with a tentative D call TRBD1 (5 bases). Germline CDR1 is SEHNR and CDR2 is FQNEAQ (reference sequence). V was trimmed by 2 bases and J by 0 bases, leaving 10 bases between them. The CDR3 consists of 16 residues.

This sequence joins TRBV12-3 or TRBV12-4 and TRBJ1-2, with D possibly being TRBD1 (5 bases). CDR3 length: 13 residues. With 3 bases removed from V and 2 bases from J, the gap between germline ends came to 7 bases. The CDR3 nucleotides are TGTGCCAGCAGTTTGGGGACCAACTATGGCTACACCTTC. Translating it yields CASSLGTNYGYTF.